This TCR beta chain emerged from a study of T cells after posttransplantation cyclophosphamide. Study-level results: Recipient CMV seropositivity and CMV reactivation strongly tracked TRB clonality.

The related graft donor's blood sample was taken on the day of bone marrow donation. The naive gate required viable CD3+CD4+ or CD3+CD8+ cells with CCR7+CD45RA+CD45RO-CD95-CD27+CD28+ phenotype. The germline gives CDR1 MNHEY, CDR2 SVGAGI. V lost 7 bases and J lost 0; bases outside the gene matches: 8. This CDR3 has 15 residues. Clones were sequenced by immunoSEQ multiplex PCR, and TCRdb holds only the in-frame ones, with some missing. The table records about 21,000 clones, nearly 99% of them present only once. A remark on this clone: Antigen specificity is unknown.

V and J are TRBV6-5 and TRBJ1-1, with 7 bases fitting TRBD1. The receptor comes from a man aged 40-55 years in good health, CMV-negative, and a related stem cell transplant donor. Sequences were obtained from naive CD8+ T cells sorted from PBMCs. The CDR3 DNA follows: TGTGCCAGCACTCCCACGACAGGGTTGAACACTGAAGCTTTCTTT. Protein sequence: CASTPTTGLNTEAFF.